This T cell receptor beta chain was recorded in a study of blood T cell repertoires in COVID-19. Profiled with immunoSEQ multiplex PCR; TCRdb holds only in-frame clones, not every one. The repertoire includes 250,000 to 300,000 clones, roughly 89% of them detected once, and about 0.94% sits in the top ten. The J segment lost 2 bases and the V segment lost 5 bases, leaving 4 bases of the junction unmatched. Germline CDR1 reads SGHTA; CDR2 reads FQGTGA. This CDR3 is 15 amino acids long. Sequenced material: peripheral blood. The sequence was obtained from a woman aged 40 to 55 who had recovered from COVID-19. V is TRBV7-3 and J is TRBJ2-1; 9 bases match TRBD2. The CDR3 is CASSLIAGAYNEQFF. The CDR3 nucleotides are TGTGCCAGCAGCCTCATAGCGGGAGCCTACAATGAGCAGTTCTTC.